The 23 T cell receptor beta chains below come from one sample, sequenced in a study of CD8 T cells in Susac syndrome. cDNA came from around 0.5 to 1 ug RNA primed by random hexamers. TCRdb re-analysed the immunoSEQ multiplex PCR reads in MiXCR, keeping a single row per CDR3 protein. The data show some 90,000 distinct CDR3 sequences, with over 85% seen just once and 0.25% to 0.4% held by the top ten. What was sequenced was CD8+ T cells from PBMCs. Receptor source: a human donor in good health.

The chain couples TRBV9 to TRBJ1-2; D is possibly TRBD1 (5 bases). V lost 3 bases, J lost 4 bases, and 7 bases lay in between. The CDR3 spans 12 residues. Germline V gene lookup returns CDR1 SGDLS and CDR2 YYNGEE. The DNA for the CDR3 is TGTGCCAGCAGCGGCGGGGGCTATGGCTACACCTTC. As protein: CASSGGGYGYTF.

The chain employs TRBV24-1 and TRBJ2-1; 8 nucleotides line up with TRBD1. The V and J ends lost 4 bases and 0 bases, in that order; junction bases with no gene match: 1. CDR1 and CDR2 (germline): KGHDR, SFDVKD. CDR3 size: 15 residues. The CDR3: CATSETGGSYNEQFF. CDR3 sequence (DNA): TGTGCCACCAGTGAAACAGGGGGCTCCTACAATGAGCAGTTCTTC.

The table lists this clonotype with a count of one. The chain is built from TRBV7-9 and TRBJ2-3, with D tentatively TRBD1 (6 bases). CDR1 and CDR2 (germline): SEHNR, FQNEAQ (reference sequence). V lost 1 base and J lost 3, with 17 bases in between. The CDR3 is 17 amino acids. In nucleotides, the CDR3 is TGTGCCAGCAGCTTAGAGGGATGGACAGTGGGAACAGATACGCAGTATTTT. Protein product: CASSLEGWTVGTDTQYF.

The chain joins TRBV3-1 to TRBJ2-1; 8 nucleotides match TRBD2. The ends lost 4 bases at V and 2 bases at J; junction bases unmatched: 4. This CDR3 comprises 15 residues. The germline CDR1 and CDR2 sequences are LGHDT and YNNKEL (reference sequence). This CDR3 is CASSLAGRPYNEQFF. As DNA, the CDR3 is TGTGCCAGCAGCCTAGCGGGGAGACCCTACAATGAGCAGTTCTTC.

The chain couples TRBV12-3 or TRBV12-4 to TRBJ2-2; D is uncertain. Trimming left V 7 bases short and J 3 bases short, with 9 bases between. CDR3 length: 13 residues. The CDR3 here is CASTEPYTGELFF. The CDR3 coding sequence is TGTGCCAGCACCGAGCCCTACACCGGGGAGCTGTTTTTT.

This sequence joins TRBV19 and TRBJ2-1; 8 bases match TRBD1. From germline, CDR1 is LNHDA and CDR2 SQIVND (reference sequence). The trim removed 7 bases at V and 1 base at J, leaving 6 bases unmatched. The length of the CDR3 is 15 residues. CDR3 protein: CASTQDRDSYNEQFF. The CDR3 DNA reads as TGTGCCAGTACCCAGGACAGGGATTCCTACAATGAGCAGTTCTTC.

CDR3 amino acids: CASSPPGTEAFF. The CDR3 coding sequence is TGTGCCAGCTCACCACCGGGCACTGAAGCTTTCTTT. The rearrangement joins TRBV18 to TRBJ1-1, with no clear D. Germline V gene lookup returns CDR1 KGHSH and CDR2 LQKENI. The CDR3 length is 12 residues. Between the trimmed V and J ends, which lost 0 bases and 4 bases, there was a span of 3 bases.

The chain employs TRBV20-1 and TRBJ1-3; no clear D. This CDR3 contains 14 residues. Germline values: CDR1 DFQATT, CDR2 SNEGSKA (reference sequence). V shed 4 bases and J shed 4 bases, with 14 bases lying between them. CDR3: CSATPGGRGNTIYF. The CDR3 bases are TGCAGTGCTACCCCGGGCGGCCGAGGAAACACCATATATTTT.

The gene calls are TRBV30 and TRBJ1-5; D not certain. V was trimmed by 4 bases and J by 1 base, leaving 11 bases between them. In germline, CDR1 is GTSNPN, CDR2 SVGIG (reference sequence). CDR3 length: 14 amino acids. In DNA form, the CDR3 reads TGTGCCTGGAACATCGGACGGAGCAATCAGCCCCAGCATTTT. Its protein is CAWNIGRSNQPQHF.

This chain joins TRBV12-3 or TRBV12-4 and TRBJ2-1, with 7 positions matching TRBD1. The CDR3 runs 19 residues. Losses at the gene ends were 3 bases for V and 0 bases for J; bases not matched to a gene: 14. Here the CDR3 reads CASSFPSGQVGISYNEQFF. CDR3 coding DNA: TGTGCCAGCAGTTTCCCCTCTGGACAGGTTGGGATCTCCTACAATGAGCAGTTCTTC.

The chain carries TRBV2 and TRBJ2-5, with 8 positions matching TRBD1. Germline loops: CDR1 SNHLY, CDR2 FYNNEI. There are 14 residues in the CDR3. V lost 7 bases and J lost 4; bases outside the gene matches: 8. The CDR3: CASTGGQAPETQYF. CDR3 nucleotide sequence: TGTGCCAGCACCGGGGGACAGGCTCCAGAGACCCAGTACTTC.

This clonotype was seen a few times. This chain connects TRBV12-3 or TRBV12-4 to TRBJ2-1; 13 positions match TRBD2. The CDR3 is made up of 15 amino acids. V lost 5 bases and J lost 6; bases outside the gene matches: 4. This CDR3 reads CASSGRTSGGNEQFF. The CDR3 bases are TGTGCCAGCAGTGGCAGGACTAGCGGGGGCAATGAGCAGTTCTTC.

V is TRBV27 and J is TRBJ2-7; 11 nucleotides agree with TRBD2. Losses at the gene ends were 5 bases for V and 4 bases for J; bases not matched to a gene: 7. This CDR3 has 15 residues. Germline CDR1 and CDR2: MNHEY and SMNVEV (reference sequence). The CDR3 loop is CASSPGTSGPYEQYF. The CDR3 DNA follows: TGTGCCAGCAGTCCGGGGACTAGCGGCCCATACGAGCAGTACTTC.

The rearrangement links TRBV29-1 to TRBJ1-1; no clear D gene. The CDR3 spans 13 residues. Looked up from germline, CDR1 is SQVTM and CDR2 is ANQGSEA. Trimming left V 3 bases short and J 0 bases short, with 8 bases between. The CDR3 DNA reads as TGCAGCGTTGATAAGGGCATGAACACTGAAGCTTTCTTT. Translation gives CSVDKGMNTEAFF.

The chain couples TRBV6-1 to TRBJ1-5; maybe TRBD1 (5 bases). The CDR3 has 16 residues. The germline V and J ends were trimmed by 0 bases and 2 bases, with 11 bases remaining between them. The germline V gene encodes CDR1 MNHNS and CDR2 SASEGT. CDR3 in DNA: TGTGCCAGCAGTGAAGCGAGGGGCGCGGGCAATCAGCCCCAGCATTTT. It codes for CASSEARGAGNQPQHF.

The chain uses TRBV11-2 and TRBJ2-7; D unclear. Germline CDR1 is SGHAT and CDR2 is FQNNGV. This CDR3 spans 13 amino acids. Trimming took off 4 bases at V and 0 bases at J, with 7 bases between the two ends. The CDR3 sequence is CASSSYSSYEQYF. DNA for the CDR3: TGTGCCAGCAGCTCTTATAGCTCCTACGAGCAGTACTTC.

This chain joins TRBV20-1 and TRBJ1-3; perhaps TRBD1 as D (6 bases). CDR3 size: 18 residues. V lost 5 bases, J lost 0 bases, and 23 bases lay in between. Germline V gives CDR1 DFQATT, CDR2 SNEGSKA (reference sequence). CDR3 sequence reads: CSASPVGHEAPSGNTIYF. The DNA for the CDR3 is TGCAGTGCTTCTCCGGTGGGACACGAAGCCCCCTCTGGAAACACCATATATTTT.

This sequence joins TRBV12-5 and TRBJ2-3; 8 bases map to TRBD2. The ends lost 2 bases at V and 4 bases at J; junction bases unmatched: 5. The CDR3 runs 15 residues. CDR1 LGHNT and CDR2 FRNRAP come from the germline V gene. CDR3 region: CASGLLGGASDTQYF. CDR3 nucleotides: TGTGCTAGTGGTTTGCTCGGGGGGGCCTCAGATACGCAGTATTTT.

The V gene is TRBV9, the J gene TRBJ2-3; TRBD2 might be the D (6 bases). CDR1 SGDLS and CDR2 YYNGEE come from the germline V gene. V dropped 0 bases and J dropped 5 bases, with 13 bases sitting between them. This CDR3 is built from 15 residues. CDR3 protein: CASSVAGDLGDTQYF. CDR3 DNA: TGTGCCAGCAGCGTAGCGGGGGACCTGGGAGATACGCAGTATTTT.

This rearrangement joins TRBV6-6 to TRBJ1-2, with TRBD1 as a possible D gene (5 bases). V lost 7 bases and J lost 10, with 22 bases in between. The CDR3 consists of 14 residues. Germline CDR1 is MNHNY and CDR2 is SVGAGI (reference sequence). CDR3 bases: TGTGCCAGCAATACTAACCCGGGACTCCTTGCCTACACCTTC. It is translated as CASNTNPGLLAYTF.

The gene calls are TRBV2 and TRBJ1-5, with 9 bases that match TRBD1. The CDR3 covers 13 residues. J was trimmed by 6 bases and V by 6 bases; bases with no gene match: 3. Germline CDR1 SNHLY, CDR2 FYNNEI. Here the CDR3 DNA reads TGTGCCAGCAGGACAGGGGGTGGTCAGCCCCAGCATTTT. It specifies CASRTGGGQPQHF.

The rearrangement links TRBV29-1 to TRBJ2-3, with 10 positions matching TRBD2. The CDR3 loop spans 17 amino acids. V dropped 0 bases and J dropped 4; count of bases not matched to a gene: 10. CDR1 is SQVTM, CDR2 ANQGSEA, per germline. In nucleotides, the CDR3 is TGCAGCGTTGAAGAGTGGAGCGGGGGGGTAGCCTCAGATACGCAGTATTTT. Its protein product is CSVEEWSGGVASDTQYF.

The genes are TRBV6-5 and TRBJ1-5; D might be TRBD1 (6 bases). The length of the CDR3 is 15 residues. V lost 8 bases and J 3 bases, leaving 17 bases between the germline ends. Germline assignment: CDR1 MNHEY and CDR2 SVGAGI. This chain's CDR3 is CASAAGRGVNQPQHF. The DNA of the CDR3 is TGTGCCAGCGCGGCGGGCAGGGGCGTCAATCAGCCCCAGCATTTT.